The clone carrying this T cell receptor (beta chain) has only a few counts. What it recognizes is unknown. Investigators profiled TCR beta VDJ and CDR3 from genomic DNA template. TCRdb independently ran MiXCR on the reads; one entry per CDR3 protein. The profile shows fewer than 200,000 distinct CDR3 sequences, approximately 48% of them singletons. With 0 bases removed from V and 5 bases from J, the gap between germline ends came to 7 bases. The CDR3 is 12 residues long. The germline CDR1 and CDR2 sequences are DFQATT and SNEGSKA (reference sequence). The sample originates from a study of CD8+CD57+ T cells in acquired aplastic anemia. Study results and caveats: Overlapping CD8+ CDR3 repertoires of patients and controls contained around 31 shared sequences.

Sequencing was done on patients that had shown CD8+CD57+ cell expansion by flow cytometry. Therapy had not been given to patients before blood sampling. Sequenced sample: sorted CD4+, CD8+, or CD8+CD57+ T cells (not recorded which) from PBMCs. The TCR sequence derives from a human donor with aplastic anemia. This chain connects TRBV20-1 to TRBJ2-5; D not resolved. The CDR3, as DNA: TGCAGTGCTAGAGACCCCGGCGAGACCCAGTACTTC. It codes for CSARDPGETQYF.